The entry that follows covers one TCR beta chain sequence. What it recognizes is unknown. The sample belongs to a study of shared clonotypes between healthy human individuals. Study-level findings and limits: Lower generation probabilities were found for non-shared clonotypes than for those shared by all four donors.

TCRdb's copy holds only in-frame clones and misses some; the assay was immunoSEQ multiplex PCR. The data contain approximately 810,000 clones, nearly 95% of them singletons. Naivety among CD8 cells was defined by CD45RO negativity and positive CCR7 selection, thereby excluding terminally differentiated effector memory CD45RA+ cells. The sample was naive CD8+ T cells sorted from blood. The sequence derives from a man aged 25 to 40 in good health.

CDR3 region: CASRPSGGIDEQFF. In nucleotides, the CDR3 is TGTGCCAGCAGACCCTCGGGAGGGATCGATGAGCAGTTCTTC. The rearrangement links TRBV27 to TRBJ2-1, with 8 bases fitting TRBD2. The germline gives CDR1 MNHEY, CDR2 SMNVEV (reference sequence). Trimming removed 6 bases from V and 8 bases from J; junction bases left unmatched: 9. This CDR3 is built from 14 residues.